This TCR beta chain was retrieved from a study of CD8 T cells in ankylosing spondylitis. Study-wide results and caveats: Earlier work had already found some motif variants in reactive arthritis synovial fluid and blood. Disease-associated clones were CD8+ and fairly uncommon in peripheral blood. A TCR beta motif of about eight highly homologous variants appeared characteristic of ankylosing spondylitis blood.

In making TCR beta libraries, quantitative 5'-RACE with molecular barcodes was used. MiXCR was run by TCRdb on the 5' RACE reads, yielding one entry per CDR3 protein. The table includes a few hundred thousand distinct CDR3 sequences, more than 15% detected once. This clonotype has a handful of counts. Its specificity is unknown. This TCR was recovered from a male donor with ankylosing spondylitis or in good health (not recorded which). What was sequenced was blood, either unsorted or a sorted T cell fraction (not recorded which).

CDR3 nucleotides: TGTGCCAGCAGCGATCCGTGGAGGGGAGGGTACAATGAGCAGTTCTTC. Translation gives CASSDPWRGGYNEQFF. This sequence joins TRBV11-2 and TRBJ2-1; 7 bases are shared with TRBD2. Germline CDR1 is SGHAT and CDR2 is FQNNGV. V trimming: 5 bases; J trimming: 4 bases; junction bases outside the gene matches: 11. The CDR3 sequence is 16 residues long.